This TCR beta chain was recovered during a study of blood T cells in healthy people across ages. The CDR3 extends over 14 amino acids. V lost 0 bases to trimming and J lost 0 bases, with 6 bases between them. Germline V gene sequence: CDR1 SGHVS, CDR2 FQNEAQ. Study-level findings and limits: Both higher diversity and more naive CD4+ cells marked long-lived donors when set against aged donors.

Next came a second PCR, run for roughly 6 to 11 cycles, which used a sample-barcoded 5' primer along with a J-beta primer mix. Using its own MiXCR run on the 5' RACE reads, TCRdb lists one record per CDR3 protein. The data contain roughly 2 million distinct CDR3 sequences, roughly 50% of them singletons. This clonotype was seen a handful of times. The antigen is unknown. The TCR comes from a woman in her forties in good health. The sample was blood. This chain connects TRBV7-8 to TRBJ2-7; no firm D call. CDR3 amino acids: CASSLAIRSYEQYF. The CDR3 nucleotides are TGTGCCAGCAGCTTAGCGATCCGCTCCTACGAGCAGTACTTC.